The 26 T cell receptor beta chains listed next were all sequenced from one sample in a study of OX40 agonist ivuxolimab in advanced cancers. Generated by immunoSEQ multiplex PCR, the TCRdb table keeps only in-frame clones and is missing some. The table has around 26,000 clones, 79% seen once. The specimen comprised CD4+ or CD8+ T cells sorted from blood, sampled in a trial of the OX40 agonist ivuxolimab. Receptor source: an adult with an advanced solid tumor such as melanoma, head and neck, liver or kidney cancer.

The chain joins TRBV28 to TRBJ2-3; 11 bases agree with TRBD2. The CDR3 contains 14 residues. Unmatched junction bases numbered 2, after V lost 5 bases and J lost 4 bases. The germline V gene has CDR1 MDHEN and CDR2 SYDVKM. CDR3: CASSPGLAADTQYF. The DNA for the CDR3 is TGTGCCAGCAGTCCGGGACTAGCGGCAGATACGCAGTATTTT.

This clone was seen a few times. The chain recombines TRBV5-5 with TRBJ2-7; D is possibly TRBD1 or TRBD2 (6 bases each). The germline V and J ends were trimmed by 4 bases and 4 bases, with 18 bases remaining between them. The CDR3 loop spans 15 amino acids. Germline CDR1 is SGHKS and CDR2 is YYEKEE (reference sequence). CDR3 DNA: TGTGCCAGCAGCATTGACGTGGGGGGCGGGTACGAGCAGTACTTC. Its translation: CASSIDVGGGYEQYF.

The genes are TRBV9 and TRBJ2-1, with 13 bases fitting TRBD2. CDR1 SGDLS and CDR2 YYNGEE come from the germline V gene. This CDR3 contains 20 residues. The V segment lost 3 bases and the J segment 5 bases; nucleotides outside the gene matches: 17. DNA for the CDR3: TGTGCCAGCAGCGCAGGTTTAGGACTAGCGGGAGTCGGGGGGAACAATGAGCAGTTCTTC. Protein: CASSAGLGLAGVGGNNEQFF.

The genes are TRBV25-1 and TRBJ2-4; the D gene is possibly TRBD2 (5 bases). Trimming cost V 2 bases and J 0 bases, with 8 bases left between them. Germline assignment: CDR1 MGHDK and CDR2 SYGVNS. The CDR3 is 15 residues long. CDR3 sequence reads: CASSEGELAKNIQYF. CDR3 nucleotides: TGTGCCAGCAGTGAAGGGGAGCTAGCCAAAAACATTCAGTACTTC.

The chain couples TRBV6-1 to TRBJ1-5, with TRBD1 matching 8 bases. Losses at the gene ends were 7 bases for V and 2 bases for J; bases not matched to a gene: 7. The V gene's germline CDR1 is MNHNS and CDR2 SASEGT. CDR3 length: 15 amino acids. In nucleotides, the CDR3 is TGTGCCAGCATATGGTCGACAGGGGGCAATCAGCCCCAGCATTTT. It is translated as CASIWSTGGNQPQHF.

Only a few counts were recorded for this clone. The chain carries TRBV10-2 and TRBJ1-6, with a weak D call TRBD1 (6 bases). The CDR3 covers 15 residues. CDR1 WSHSY and CDR2 SAAADI come from the germline V gene. V shed 2 bases and J shed 9 bases, with 14 bases lying between them. This CDR3 reads CASSEERGLGSPLHF. The CDR3 DNA follows: TGCGCCAGCAGTGAGGAGAGGGGGTTGGGTTCACCCCTCCACTTT.

This rearrangement joins TRBV2 to TRBJ1-5; D is unclear. This CDR3 contains 15 residues. Deletions cut 1 base from V and 4 bases from J, with 11 bases between. The V gene's germline CDR1 is SNHLY and CDR2 FYNNEI. CDR3 residues: CASSEGAGRNQPQHF. For the CDR3, the DNA is TGTGCCAGCAGTGAAGGGGCCGGGAGAAATCAGCCCCAGCATTTT.

This chain joins TRBV6-4 and TRBJ2-3, with D tentatively TRBD2 (6 bases). Trimming removed 4 bases from V and 0 bases from J, with 8 bases in between. CDR3 size: 14 residues. Germline assignment: CDR1 MRHNA and CDR2 SNTAGT. CDR3 sequence: CASSGGASTDTQYF. In DNA form, the CDR3 reads TGTGCCAGCAGTGGCGGGGCTAGCACAGATACGCAGTATTTT.

The genes are TRBV28 and TRBJ1-5; D perhaps matches TRBD1 (6 bases). The ends were cut back, 8 bases at V and 1 base at J, with 18 bases in the middle. The CDR3 loop spans 16 amino acids. Germline V gene lookup returns CDR1 MDHEN and CDR2 SYDVKM. CDR3 sequence: CASHRLRGGSNQPQHF. The CDR3, as DNA: TGTGCCAGCCACCGTTTAAGGGGGGGCAGCAATCAGCCCCAGCATTTT.

The V and J genes are TRBV27 and TRBJ2-5, with TRBD2 matching 10 bases. Trimming cost V 8 bases and J 1 base; bases outside gene matches: 10. The CDR3 is 16 amino acids. Germline CDR1 and CDR2: MNHEY and SMNVEV (reference sequence). CDR3 region: CASLPLSGGIQETQYF. The CDR3 DNA reads as TGTGCCAGCCTCCCTCTTAGCGGGGGGATCCAAGAGACCCAGTACTTC.

This chain joins TRBV9 and TRBJ2-1; 8 nucleotides match TRBD2. This CDR3 has 14 amino acids. In germline, CDR1 is SGDLS, CDR2 YYNGEE. Trimming removed 0 bases from V and 10 bases from J; junction bases left unmatched: 6. The CDR3 reads CASSVAGGRFEQFF. The CDR3 coding sequence is TGTGCCAGCAGCGTAGCGGGGGGGCGGTTCGAGCAGTTCTTC.

By its share, this clone is medium-sized (0.01 to 0.1%). The V gene is TRBV7-9, the J gene TRBJ2-7; D remains unclear. Germline CDR1 reads SEHNR; CDR2 reads FQNEAQ (reference sequence). Trimming left V 5 bases short and J 0 bases short, with 11 bases between. This CDR3 has 14 amino acids. In DNA, the CDR3 is TGTGCCAGCAGCCTATACACGTACTCCTACGAGCAGTACTTC. This gives the protein CASSLYTYSYEQYF.

The CDR3 region is CATSRDLAGVYNEQFF. DNA of the CDR3: TGTGCCACCAGCAGGGATCTAGCGGGAGTTTACAATGAGCAGTTCTTC. The V and J genes are TRBV15 and TRBJ2-1; 10 bases align to TRBD2. With 3 bases clipped from V and 4 bases from J, the junction kept 6 bases outside the gene matches. The CDR3 length is 16 residues. Germline CDR1 LNHNV, CDR2 YYDKDF (reference sequence).

In its sample, this clone was seen once. The J gene is TRBJ1-1, the V gene TRBV28, with D possibly matching TRBD1 (6 bases). The V gene lost 5 bases and the J gene lost 8 bases, with 12 bases spanning the gap. The CDR3 covers 12 residues. Germline V CDR1 and CDR2: MDHEN, SYDVKM. The CDR3 spells CASSPQGREAFF. DNA for the CDR3: TGTGCCAGCAGTCCTCAGGGGCGGGAAGCTTTCTTT.

The J gene is TRBJ1-4, the V gene TRBV7-6; the D gene is possibly TRBD1 (5 bases). This CDR3 comprises 14 residues. The V and J ends lost 3 bases and 7 bases respectively, with 12 bases between them. Germline V gene lookup returns CDR1 SGHVS and CDR2 FNYEAQ. The CDR3 nucleotides are TGTGCCAGCAGCTTGAAGGGGCCGGGTGAAAAACTGTTTTTT. Residues: CASSLKGPGEKLFF.

CDR3 residues: CASSPGLLDTQYF. CDR3 bases: TGTGCCAGCAGCCCCGGCCTCTTGGATACGCAGTATTTT. The genes are TRBV5-8 and TRBJ2-3; D gene unclear. The CDR3 runs to 13 residues. CDR1 SGHTS and CDR2 YDEGEE come from the germline V gene. Trimming cost V 4 bases and J 6 bases, with 12 bases left between them.

V and J are TRBV9 and TRBJ2-3; D is ambiguous. Germline V gives CDR1 SGDLS, CDR2 YYNGEE. The CDR3 sequence is 15 residues long. Trimming pared 0 bases from V and 0 bases from J, leaving 8 bases between. This CDR3 is CASSVEGHSTDTQYF. The CDR3 DNA is TGTGCCAGCAGCGTAGAAGGCCACAGCACAGATACGCAGTATTTT. Together with reference TRBV9 and TRBJ2-3, the CDR3 gives the full variable domain: DSGVTQTPKHLITATGQRVTLRCSPRSGDLSVYWYQQSLDQGLQFLIQYYNGEERAKGNILERFSAQQFPDLHSELNLSSLELGDSALYFCASSVEGHSTDTQYFGPGTRLTVL.

This clone appeared a few times. This rearrangement joins TRBV5-1 to TRBJ2-7; D may match TRBD1 or TRBD2 (5 bases each). The V gene lost 6 bases and the J gene lost 5 bases, with 24 bases spanning the gap. The germline gives CDR1 SGHRS, CDR2 YFSETQ. This CDR3 has 16 amino acids. The CDR3 here is CASTPVGWDRFDEQYF. CDR3 coding DNA: TGCGCCAGCACCCCCGTAGGGTGGGACCGATTTGACGAGCAGTACTTC.

V usage is TRBV28 and J usage is TRBJ1-4; no clear D gene. The germline CDR1 and CDR2 sequences are MDHEN and SYDVKM. V was cut by 1 base and J by 7 bases, with 10 bases left in between. The CDR3 has 14 residues. DNA of the CDR3: TGTGCCAGCAGTTTATCGGCGGACCCTGAAAAACTGTTTTTT. Its translation: CASSLSADPEKLFF. Full variable domain (outside the CDR3, taken from reference TRBV28 and TRBJ1-4): DVKVTQSSRYLVKRTGEKVFLECVQDMDHENMFWYRQDPGLGLRLIYFSYDVKMKEKGDIPEGYSVSREKKERFSLILESASTNQTSMYLCASSLSADPEKLFFGSGTQLSVL.

This clone was seen just once. V is TRBV5-1 and J is TRBJ2-1; 8 bases fit TRBD1. The J segment lost 4 bases and the V segment lost 4 bases, leaving 4 bases of the junction unmatched. In germline, CDR1 is SGHRS, CDR2 YFSETQ. The CDR3 spans 14 residues. In DNA form, the CDR3 reads TGCGCCAGCAGCCCGACAGGGGAATACAATGAGCAGTTCTTC. This translates into CASSPTGEYNEQFF.

This sequence joins TRBV13 and TRBJ2-5; D might be TRBD2 (5 bases). The DNA matches TRBJ2-7 better at its end, which makes the J call doubtful. CDR1 and CDR2 (germline): PRHDT, FYEKMQ (reference sequence). The CDR3 totals 14 residues. The CDR3 DNA reads TGTGCCAGCAGCTTAGGCGCGGGTCTCTACGAGCAGTACTTC. It translates to CASSLGAGLYEQYF.

V and J are TRBV5-6 and TRBJ1-2; perhaps TRBD1 as D (5 bases). V gave up 3 bases and J gave up 5 bases, with 14 bases separating them. The CDR3 runs 14 residues. Germline assignment: CDR1 SGHDT and CDR2 YYEEEE. CDR3 in DNA: TGTGCCAGCAGCTGGGGAGGGGCCGATTATGGCTACACCTTC. This codes for CASSWGGADYGYTF.

This chain links TRBV6-5 with TRBJ2-1, with D perhaps matching TRBD1 or TRBD2 (5 bases each). Germline loops: CDR1 MNHEY, CDR2 SVGAGI. Trimming took off 8 bases at V and 0 bases at J, with 11 bases between the two ends. The CDR3 is 14 residues long. The CDR3 nucleotides read TGTGCCAGCTCTAGGGACCACTCCTACAATGAGCAGTTCTTC. It is translated as CASSRDHSYNEQFF.

The sample holds a few counts of this clone. The chain is built from TRBV11-2 and TRBJ2-7; D not resolved. V lost 5 bases, J lost 3 bases, and 17 bases lay in between. The CDR3 is 15 amino acids. CDR1 is SGHAT and CDR2 is FQNNGV in the germline V gene. The CDR3 DNA is TGTGCCAGCAGCCCGCCAATAGGACCGGGCTACGAGCAGTACTTC. Amino acids: CASSPPIGPGYEQYF.

The chain couples TRBV29-1 to TRBJ1-2, with D unresolved. This CDR3 region has 13 residues. The V gene lost 1 base and the J gene lost 5 bases, with 11 bases spanning the gap. The germline gives CDR1 SQVTM, CDR2 ANQGSEA. DNA of the CDR3: TGCAGCGTTGAAGGTGTTCCCTTATATGGCTACACCTTC. Translated, it gives CSVEGVPLYGYTF.

The chain links TRBV11-2 to TRBJ2-7; tentatively, D is TRBD2 (5 bases). The CDR3 is 14 residues long. Germline CDR1 is SGHAT and CDR2 is FQNNGV. V was pared by 3 bases and J by 0 bases, with 9 bases between. DNA of the CDR3: TGTGCCAGCAGCTTTCCGGGGAGCTCCTACGAGCAGTACTTC. Translation gives CASSFPGSSYEQYF.